This paragraph covers one TCR beta chain sequence. Its antigen is still unknown. Measured with immunoSEQ multiplex PCR; TCRdb has only the in-frame clones, and not every one. The data hold more than 75,000 clones, with 86% observed a single time. The entry originates in a study of identifying expanded T cells in peripheral blood. Study outcomes and limitations: Over about two and four weeks, about 15 and 19 clones changed, versus approximately 1.1 between replicates. Across healthy donors, higher total template counts meant significantly greater roughly two-week count variance.

Collection occurred without any documented infections or immune events in donors. Germline V lookup: CDR1 LNHDA, CDR2 SQIVND (reference sequence). V lost 6 bases to trimming and J lost 4 bases; unmatched junction nucleotides: 8. The CDR3 is made up of 15 amino acids. The clonotype comes from a person aged 18-69 years in good health. The chain joins TRBV19 to TRBJ1-3; the match to TRBD1 covers 8 bases. Specimen: blood. CDR3 protein: CASSHRQGSGNTIYF. Written as DNA, the CDR3 is TGTGCCAGTAGCCACCGACAGGGGTCGGGAAACACCATATATTTT.